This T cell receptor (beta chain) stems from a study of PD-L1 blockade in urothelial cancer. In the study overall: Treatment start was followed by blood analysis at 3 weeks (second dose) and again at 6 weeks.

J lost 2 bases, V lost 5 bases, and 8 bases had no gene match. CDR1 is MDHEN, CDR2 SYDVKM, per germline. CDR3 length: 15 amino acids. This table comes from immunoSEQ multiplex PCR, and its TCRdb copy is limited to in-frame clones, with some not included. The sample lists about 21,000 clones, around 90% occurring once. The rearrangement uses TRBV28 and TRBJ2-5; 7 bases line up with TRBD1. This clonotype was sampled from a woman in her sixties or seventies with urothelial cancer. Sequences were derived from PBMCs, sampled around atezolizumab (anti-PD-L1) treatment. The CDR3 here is CASSARDRIQETQYF. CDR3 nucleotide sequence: TGTGCCAGCAGTGCCCGGGACAGAATTCAAGAGACCCAGTACTTC.